The present TCR beta chain was sequenced within a study of T cells after yellow fever vaccination. Study-level findings and limits: Though weaker, the secondary response peaked faster, on day 5 versus 15.

TCRdb reanalysed the 5' RACE reads using MiXCR and keeps one entry per CDR3 protein. The sample has hundreds of thousands of distinct CDR3 sequences, approximately 13% seen once. This clonotype was detected a few times. No antigen is known for it. The CDR3 contains 12 residues. V lost 7 bases and J lost 11, with 17 bases in between. Germline assignment: CDR1 MNHEY and CDR2 SVGEGT. The sequence derives from a man aged 25 to 45 who received the YFV17D yellow fever vaccine. The V gene is TRBV6-2 or TRBV6-3, the J gene TRBJ1-1; possible D gene TRBD1, 6 bases. This material consisted of PBMCs, taken on the day of the yellow fever booster vaccination. The CDR3 region has the DNA TGTGCCAGCACCCCCGGACAGATCGAGGCTTTCTTT. This sequence encodes CASTPGQIEAFF.